Included here is one T cell receptor (beta chain) sequence, with context. Its antigen is not yet known. Base qualities are not provided; no much larger clone lies one nucleotide away. The sample belongs to a study of cytomegalovirus exposure and HLA in healthy donors (dated by TCRdb to the late 2010s). In terms of the full investigation: An earlier analysis of some 620 of the donors reported approximately 300 Gb of sequence data and 95 million to 140 million unique TCR beta sequences obtained from approximately 180 million T cells. An early release covering about 600 HLA-typed donors comprised around 300 gigabases of sequencing data and roughly 86 million unique TCR sequences. Among the roughly 400 genotyped donors, around 81% belonged to the genetic ancestry cluster associated with self-reported Caucasian donors. The aim of the study was to test whether cataloging public T cell receptors could identify signatures of past pathogen exposure. The study profiled the T cell repertoires of 500 to 800 subjects by immunosequencing and related them to cytomegalovirus serostatus. Besides the first cohort of approximately 710 subjects, a separate validation cohort made up of 120 or so different subjects was used. The study combined high-throughput TCR immunosequencing, statistical association of individual TCRs with disease status, and machine learning to predict cytomegalovirus infection status. A later analysis re-analyzed previously published TCR beta repertoires from roughly 630 donors and added high-resolution HLA genotyping to study TCR occurrence patterns. The later analysis used no new phenotypic data to find candidate immune exposures, relying instead on TCR beta sequences and their occurrence across donors. An earlier analysis of around 580 of the donors used high-throughput TCR beta sequencing to judge whether each TCR beta V gene segment behaved as functional or pseudogenic. Donor age, sex, ethnicity and CMV serostatus were collected together with the repertoire data. Genome-wide SNP genotypes for about 65% of the 666 donors were used in a later genetic analysis, which treated that subset as a discovery cohort. All discovery cohort repertoires had been generated using a single sequencing platform. Class I and class II HLA loci were covered by the typing at four-digit resolution. Typing coverage varied by locus: about 620-630 donors for A, B, C, DRB1 and DQB1; under 550 for DQA1; about 570 for DPA1; more than 450 for DPB1. Four or five DR-DQ haplotypes were handled as single units for association and clustering because linkage in the cohort was strong. Among roughly 400 genotyped donors of the cohort, an average of roughly 230,000 unique TCR beta nucleotide sequences was sequenced per donor, of which 15% to 20% were non-productive.

Library preparation was by the immunoSEQ multiplex PCR assay. For the multiplex PCR, a mixture combining 60 forward primers for TCR Vbeta segments and 13 reverse primers for TCR Jbeta segments was used. A multiplex PCR assay on genomic DNA amplified the CDR3 region of rearranged TCR beta genes. Amplified TCR beta libraries were sequenced as 87-base-pair reads on the Illumina HiSeq System. The published analysis was carried out like this. In a later analysis, roughly 80 million unique TCR beta chains were counted across the roughly 670 repertoires, and around 10 million of these chains were shared by at least two donors. Raw reads were error-corrected and collapsed into unique sequences with a nearest-neighbor algorithm that merged closely related sequences to remove PCR and sequencing errors. To assign V, D and J gene segments, CDR3 sequences were aligned to IMGT reference sequences. For a sequence to be retained, a match of at least six nucleotides to both a V gene segment and a J gene segment was required. A rearrangement was called productive if the CDR3 had no stop codons and remained in frame with V and J, and every other rearrangement was called non-productive. Following IMGT convention, CDR3 was defined as the stretch from the second conserved V-encoded cysteine to the conserved J-encoded phenylalanine. Sequences without an unambiguous match to a single V gene segment were excluded from the earlier analysis of 500 to 700 of the donors. In an earlier analysis of a few hundred of the donors, V segments were called functional above 56.7% productive rearrangements and were called segregating when the between-donor standard deviation exceeded 5%. To diagnose cytomegalovirus status from the catalog of TCR beta chain sequences, a statistical classification framework was built. In a later analysis, V and J genes were assigned by comparing TCR nucleotide sequences against IMGT/GENE-DB human TR gene sequences. The TCRdist pipeline was used in a later analysis to assign CDR3 sequences and most-parsimonious VDJ recombination scenarios. A later analysis defined each TCR beta chain by its CDR3 amino acid sequence plus V-gene family, and excluded reads lacking a unique V-gene family. As a way to deal with suspected cross-contamination and a sequencing artifact, a later analysis dropped more than 500 nucleotide sequences that were highly shared and had low generation probability. For each public chain, a later analysis derived a clonal expansion index from normalized ranks of inferred template counts within each repertoire. In a later analysis, generation probabilities were computed using a VDJ recombination model fitted to out-of-frame rearrangements, and the results were checked against IGoR. In a later analysis, TCR-TCR, TCR-HLA and TCR-CMV co-occurrence was scored with hypergeometric tests, and a repertoire-size bias correction was applied to TCR pairs. False discovery rates were estimated in a later analysis by permuting HLA or CMV assignments 20 times. In a later analysis, co-occurring TCRs were grouped with DBSCAN, and TCRdist sequence similarity was added when clustering was performed within HLA-allele-positive subsets. For co-occurrence clustering, repertoires with fewer than 30,000 or more than 120,000 public chains were excluded, along with a handful of repertoires with anomalous nucleotide sharing. Imported from immuneACCESS, the table was reduced by TCRdb to in-frame sequences with V and J called. These copies leave out some clones; in studies compared against another copy, an unresolved V gene accounts for under half, and the cause of the remainder is not known. The V and J calls and the clone size are those of that table, but D and trimming were determined from the DNA. The sample table records around 250,000 clones; approximately 81% of these occur just once. The ten largest clones capture 8% of the sample.

The cohort consisted of 600 to 700 healthy bone marrow donors. At the time of sampling, all cohort members were nominally healthy, though unrecorded immune exposures were likely present. The donor was CMV seropositive and belonged to the group of 250 to 300 seropositive cohort members. A peripheral blood sample was collected from each donor, and TCR beta sequencing was performed on peripheral blood mononuclear cells. The Qiagen DNeasy Blood Extraction Kit was used to extract genomic DNA from the blood cell samples. The CDR3 measures 15 amino acids from cysteine to phenylalanine. The entry retains the CDR3 DNA only, 45 bases that are in frame from base 1. Trimming removed 3 bases from V and 2 bases from J, leaving 8 bases between the germline ends. From the germline V gene (reference sequence), CDR1 is LNHDA and CDR2 is SQIVND. Summary of the overall study and its limitations: In a later genetic analysis, a missense DCLRE1C variant was associated with V-gene and J-gene trimming of TCR beta chains, and the association was replicated in an independent cohort. The study listed 170 or so TCR beta chains as associated with cytomegalovirus. Compared with equally common non-associated chains, HLA-associated TCR beta chains in a later analysis were more clonally expanded and had lower generation probabilities. Some IMGT-functional V segments, including TRBV6-2 and TRBV6-3, could not be told apart with the 87-base-pair reads, so those segments were excluded. A later analysis associated 15,000 or so TCR beta sequences with specific HLA alleles at a false discovery rate of 0.05. It was suggested by the authors that the approach could potentially be generalized to other disease states and immunological phenotypes. According to a later analysis, most CMV-associated TCR beta chains appeared to be HLA-restricted, and the HLA associations seemed to be driven largely by CMV exposure. According to a later analysis, TCR association rates differed among HLA loci, with DRB1 alleles showing the most associated TCRs and HLA-C alleles showing the fewest. The sequencing pipeline was judged likely to have produced a cluster of highly shared sequence variants as a technical artifact. A further reported finding was that TCR beta sequences accurately predicted the HLA-A and HLA-B alleles for most subjects in the first cohort. The only immune exposure information available for the cohort was CMV serostatus. Presence/absence analyses assumed roughly uniform sequencing depth across donors, an assumption that may not hold. Most TCR sequences were observed very rarely across donors, whereas some public TCRs were present in many individuals. Because HLA typing was unavailable for some donors at each locus, only the typed subset was used in association tests. Strong co-occurrence of HLA alleles, especially DR and DQ, made assigning TCR associations to individual alleles difficult. Linkage disequilibrium might explain the correlated functional status among segregating V segments, but an unknown experimental factor could not be excluded. According to a later analysis, parvovirus B19, influenza, CMV and Epstein-Barr virus appeared linked to several top co-occurrence clusters. The cohort was sequenced for TCR beta chains only, and without alpha or paired-chain data the features that could be detected were limited. Broadly in line with IMGT annotations, most TCR beta V segments showed up in productive rearrangements about 90% or about 30% of the time in an earlier analysis of approximately 600 of the donors. A few of the identified cytomegalovirus-associated TCR beta chains were confirmed in vitro to be specific for cytomegalovirus antigens. The classifier was reported to diagnose cytomegalovirus status with high specificity and sensitivity in both the original and validation cohorts. In a later genetic analysis, fewer N-insertions in productive TCRs were reported among donors in an Asian-associated ancestry cluster than the roughly 700-donor mean. Because counts were too low, about 17 rarely observed V segments, including chromosome 9 orphons, were excluded from the earlier analysis of 587 of the donors.

The sample taken for sequencing was PBMCs. The receptor was isolated from a woman aged 55-70 years in good health and CMV-seropositive. The chain links TRBV19 with TRBJ2-6; tentative D gene TRBD2, with 5 bases matching. The DNA reads TGTGCCAGTAGTATTAGAGGGACTGGGGCCAACGTCCTGACTTTC. Protein translation: CASSIRGTGANVLTF.